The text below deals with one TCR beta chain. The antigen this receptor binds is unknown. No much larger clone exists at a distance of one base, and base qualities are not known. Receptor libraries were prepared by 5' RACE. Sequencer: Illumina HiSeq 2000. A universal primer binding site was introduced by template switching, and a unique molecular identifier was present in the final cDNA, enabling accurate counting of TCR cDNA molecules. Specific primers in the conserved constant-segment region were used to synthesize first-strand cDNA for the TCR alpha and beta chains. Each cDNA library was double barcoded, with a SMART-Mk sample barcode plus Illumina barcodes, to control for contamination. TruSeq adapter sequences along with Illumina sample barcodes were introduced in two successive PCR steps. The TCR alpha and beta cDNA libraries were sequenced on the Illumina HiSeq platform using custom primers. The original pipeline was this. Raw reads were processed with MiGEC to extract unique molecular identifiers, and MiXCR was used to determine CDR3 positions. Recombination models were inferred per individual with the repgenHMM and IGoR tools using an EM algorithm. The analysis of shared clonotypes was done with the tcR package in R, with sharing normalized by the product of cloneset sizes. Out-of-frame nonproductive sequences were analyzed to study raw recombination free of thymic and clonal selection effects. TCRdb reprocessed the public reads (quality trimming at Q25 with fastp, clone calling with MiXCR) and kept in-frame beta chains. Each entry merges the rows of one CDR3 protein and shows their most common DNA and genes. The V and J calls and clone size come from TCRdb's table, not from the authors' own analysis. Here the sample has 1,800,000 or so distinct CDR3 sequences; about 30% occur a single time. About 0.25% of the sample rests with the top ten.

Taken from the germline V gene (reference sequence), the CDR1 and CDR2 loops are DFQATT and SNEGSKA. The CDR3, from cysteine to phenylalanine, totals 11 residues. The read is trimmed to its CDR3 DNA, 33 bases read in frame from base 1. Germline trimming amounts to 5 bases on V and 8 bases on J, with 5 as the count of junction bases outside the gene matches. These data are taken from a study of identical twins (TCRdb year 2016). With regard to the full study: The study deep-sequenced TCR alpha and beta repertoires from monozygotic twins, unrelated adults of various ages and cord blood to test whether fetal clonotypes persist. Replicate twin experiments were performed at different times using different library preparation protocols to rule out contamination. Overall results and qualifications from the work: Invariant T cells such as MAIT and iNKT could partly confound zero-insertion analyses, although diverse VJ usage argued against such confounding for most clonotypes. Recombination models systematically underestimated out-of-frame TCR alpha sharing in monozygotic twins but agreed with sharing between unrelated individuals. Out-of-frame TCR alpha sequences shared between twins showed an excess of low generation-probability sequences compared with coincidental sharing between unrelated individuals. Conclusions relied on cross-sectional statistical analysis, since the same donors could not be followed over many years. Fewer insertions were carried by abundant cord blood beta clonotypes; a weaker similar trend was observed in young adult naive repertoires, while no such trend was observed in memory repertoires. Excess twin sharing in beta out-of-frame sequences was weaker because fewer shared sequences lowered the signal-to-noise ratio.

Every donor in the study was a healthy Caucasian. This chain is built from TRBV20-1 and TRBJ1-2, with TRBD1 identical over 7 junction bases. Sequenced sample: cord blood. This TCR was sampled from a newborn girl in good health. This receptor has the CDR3 CSASGTVGYTF. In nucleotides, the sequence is TGCAGTGCTTCCGGGACAGTAGGCTACACCTTC.